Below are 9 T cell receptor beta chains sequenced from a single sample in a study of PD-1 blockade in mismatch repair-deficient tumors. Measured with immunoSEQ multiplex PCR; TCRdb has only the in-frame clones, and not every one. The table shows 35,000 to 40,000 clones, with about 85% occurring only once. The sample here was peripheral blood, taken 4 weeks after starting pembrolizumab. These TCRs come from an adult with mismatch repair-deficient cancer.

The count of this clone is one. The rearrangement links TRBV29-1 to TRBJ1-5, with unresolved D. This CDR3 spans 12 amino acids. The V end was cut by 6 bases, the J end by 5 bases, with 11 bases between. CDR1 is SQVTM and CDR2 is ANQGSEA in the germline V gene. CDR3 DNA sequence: TGCAGCGTCGGAGACGGTTATCAGCCCCAGCATTTT. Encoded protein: CSVGDGYQPQHF.

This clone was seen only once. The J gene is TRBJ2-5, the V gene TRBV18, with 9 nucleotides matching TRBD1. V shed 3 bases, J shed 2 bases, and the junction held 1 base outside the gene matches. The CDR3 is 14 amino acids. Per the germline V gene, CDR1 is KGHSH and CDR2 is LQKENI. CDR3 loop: CASSPGTGQETQYF. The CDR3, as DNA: TGTGCCAGCTCACCTGGGACAGGGCAAGAGACCCAGTACTTC.

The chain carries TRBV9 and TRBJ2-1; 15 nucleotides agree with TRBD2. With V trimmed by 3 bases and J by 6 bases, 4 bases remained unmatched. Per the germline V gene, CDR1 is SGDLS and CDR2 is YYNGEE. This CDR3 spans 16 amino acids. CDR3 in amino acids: CASSGTSGRAVNEQFF. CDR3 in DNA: TGTGCCAGCAGCGGGACTAGCGGGAGGGCCGTCAATGAGCAGTTCTTC.

The CDR3 sequence: CASSVSGTGAEQYF. CDR3 coding DNA: TGTGCCAGCAGTGTATCCGGGACAGGGGCCGAGCAGTACTTC. This chain joins TRBV6-1 and TRBJ2-7, with 10 bases aligning to TRBD1. Trimming removed 4 bases from V and 6 bases from J; junction bases left unmatched: 6. The CDR3 runs 14 residues. The V gene's germline CDR1 is MNHNS and CDR2 SASEGT.

The CDR3 bases are TGTGCCAGCAGCGGGAGAGGGAACTCGGAGACCCAGTACTTC. Translating gives CASSGRGNSETQYF. The J gene is TRBJ2-5, the V gene TRBV28; D may be TRBD2 (6 bases). CDR3 length: 14 residues. Trimming removed 6 bases at V and 5 bases at J, with 16 bases between. From germline, CDR1 is MDHEN and CDR2 SYDVKM.

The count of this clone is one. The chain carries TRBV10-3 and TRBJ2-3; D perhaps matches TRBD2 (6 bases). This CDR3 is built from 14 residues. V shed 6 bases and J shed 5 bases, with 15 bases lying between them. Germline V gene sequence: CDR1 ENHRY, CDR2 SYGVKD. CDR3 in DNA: TGTGCCATCAGGAGGGCCCCCGGGGGAGATACGCAGTATTTT. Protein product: CAIRRAPGGDTQYF.

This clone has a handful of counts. The CDR3 reads CATSRVREGPYEQYF. DNA for the CDR3: TGTGCCACCAGCAGGGTACGGGAAGGTCCCTACGAGCAGTACTTC. The V call is TRBV15, the J call TRBJ2-7, with D perhaps TRBD2 (5 bases). V lost 3 bases, J lost 2 bases, and 14 bases lay in between. This CDR3 is built from 15 residues. Germline CDR1 and CDR2: LNHNV and YYDKDF (reference sequence).

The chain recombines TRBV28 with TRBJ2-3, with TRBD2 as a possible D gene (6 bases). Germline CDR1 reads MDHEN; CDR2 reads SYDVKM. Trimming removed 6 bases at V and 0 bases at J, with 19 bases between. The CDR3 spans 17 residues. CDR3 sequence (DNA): TGTGCCAGCAGCTCCTTAGGAGGGCCCAGTAGCACAGATACGCAGTATTTT. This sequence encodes CASSSLGGPSSTDTQYF.

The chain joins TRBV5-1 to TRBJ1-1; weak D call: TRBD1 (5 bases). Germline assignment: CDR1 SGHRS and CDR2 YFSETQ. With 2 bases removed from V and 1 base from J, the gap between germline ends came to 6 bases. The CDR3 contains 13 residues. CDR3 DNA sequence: TGCGCCAGCAGCTTAACAGGGAACACTGAAGCTTTCTTT. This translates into CASSLTGNTEAFF.